The rows below give T cell receptor beta chains drawn from one sample of a study of blood T cell repertoires in COVID-19. Some clones are missing from TCRdb's copy, which holds only in-frame ones; the method was immunoSEQ multiplex PCR. This sample has some 47,000 clones; approximately 85% occur once, and the top ten carry roughly 2%. The sequencing input was peripheral blood. The receptors were gathered from a woman in her sixties with acute or convalescent COVID-19. Both conserved end residues are part of each CDR3. The order of the fields is V gene, D gene, J gene, clone size, CDR3 protein, CDR3 DNA. The D gene is left open where the match is weak. Only part of the rows carry a size: once, few, many, or a class if the clone is expanded.

v_gene: TRBV7-3
d_gene: .
j_gene: TRBJ1-1
abundance: .
CDR3aa: CASSGGRGTEAFF
CDR3nt: TGTGCCAGCAGCGGGGGCAGGGGCACTGAAGCTTTCTTT

v_gene: TRBV6-1
d_gene: .
j_gene: TRBJ1-5
abundance: .
CDR3aa: CASSERKGVPQPQHF
CDR3nt: TGTGCCAGCAGTGAAAGGAAAGGGGTGCCTCAGCCCCAGCATTTT

v_gene: TRBV5-4
d_gene: TRBD1
j_gene: TRBJ1-2
abundance: .
CDR3aa: CASSRGGQGNYGYTF
CDR3nt: TGTGCCAGCAGCCGAGGAGGACAGGGAAACTATGGCTACACCTTC

v_gene: TRBV24-1
d_gene: .
j_gene: TRBJ2-7
abundance: .
CDR3aa: CATSDRSGGSYEQYF
CDR3nt: TGTGCCACCAGTGATCGGTCAGGGGGGTCATACGAGCAGTACTTC

v_gene: TRBV5-1
d_gene: .
j_gene: TRBJ2-3
abundance: .
CDR3aa: CASSLGMSVRETDTQYF
CDR3nt: TGCGCCAGCAGCTTGGGAATGAGCGTCCGGGAAACAGATACGCAGTATTTT

v_gene: TRBV4-1
d_gene: .
j_gene: TRBJ2-2
abundance: once
CDR3aa: CASSQEVTSTGELFF
CDR3nt: TGCGCCAGCAGCCAAGAGGTTACTAGCACCGGGGAGCTGTTTTTT

v_gene: TRBV9
d_gene: TRBD2
j_gene: TRBJ2-5
abundance: .
CDR3aa: CASSVGGGGLAVRQETQYF
CDR3nt: TGTGCCAGCAGCGTAGGAGGGGGCGGACTAGCGGTACGCCAAGAGACCCAGTACTTC

v_gene: TRBV29-1
d_gene: .
j_gene: TRBJ1-1
abundance: .
CDR3aa: CSVDSAAPNTEAFF
CDR3nt: TGCAGCGTTGATTCGGCGGCCCCGAACACTGAAGCTTTCTTT

v_gene: TRBV28
d_gene: .
j_gene: TRBJ1-1
abundance: .
CDR3aa: CASSSDSRLEAFF
CDR3nt: TGTGCCAGCAGTTCCGACAGCAGACTTGAAGCTTTCTTT

v_gene: TRBV6-5
d_gene: .
j_gene: TRBJ1-5
abundance: once
CDR3aa: CASKGGGSNQPQHF
CDR3nt: TGTGCCAGCAAGGGCGGGGGTAGCAATCAGCCCCAGCATTTT

v_gene: TRBV5-4
d_gene: TRBD2
j_gene: TRBJ2-7
abundance: once
CDR3aa: CASSLDLAGATYEQYF
CDR3nt: TGTGCCAGCAGCTTGGACCTAGCGGGCGCCACCTACGAGCAGTACTTC

v_gene: TRBV20-1
d_gene: .
j_gene: TRBJ2-7
abundance: .
CDR3aa: CSARESYEQYF
CDR3nt: TGCAGTGCTAGAGAATCGTACGAGCAGTACTTC

v_gene: TRBV4-2
d_gene: TRBD1
j_gene: TRBJ2-1
abundance: .
CDR3aa: CASSQATGTYNEQFF
CDR3nt: TGTGCCAGCAGCCAAGCGACAGGGACCTACAATGAGCAGTTCTTC

v_gene: TRBV12-2
d_gene: .
j_gene: TRBJ1-1
abundance: once
CDR3aa: CASRLSILKPSDTYENTEAFF
CDR3nt: TGTGCAAGTCGCTTATCAATACTGAAGCCATCGGACACTTACGAGAACACTGAAGCTTTCTTT

v_gene: TRBV5-6
d_gene: TRBD1
j_gene: TRBJ2-1
abundance: .
CDR3aa: CASGWDSRNEQFF
CDR3nt: TGTGCCAGCGGCTGGGACAGTCGCAATGAGCAGTTCTTC

v_gene: TRBV5-1
d_gene: .
j_gene: TRBJ2-2
abundance: .
CDR3aa: CASSTGRSGELFF
CDR3nt: TGCGCCAGCAGCACCGGGAGATCCGGGGAGCTGTTTTTT

v_gene: TRBV30
d_gene: .
j_gene: TRBJ2-2
abundance: .
CDR3aa: CAWSVLSPGELFF
CDR3nt: TGTGCCTGGAGTGTCTTGAGCCCCGGGGAGCTGTTTTTT

v_gene: TRBV24-1
d_gene: .
j_gene: TRBJ2-7
abundance: .
CDR3aa: CATSDRGTTYEQYF
CDR3nt: TGTGCCACCAGTGACAGGGGTACGACCTACGAGCAGTACTTC

v_gene: TRBV6-5
d_gene: .
j_gene: TRBJ1-1
abundance: .
CDR3aa: CASSPLKISAEAFF
CDR3nt: TGTGCCAGCAGTCCCTTAAAAATAAGCGCTGAAGCTTTCTTT

v_gene: TRBV28
d_gene: .
j_gene: TRBJ2-3
abundance: .
CDR3aa: CASGVPPTDTQYF
CDR3nt: TGTGCTTCAGGGGTTCCCCCGACAGATACGCAGTATTTT

v_gene: TRBV30
d_gene: .
j_gene: TRBJ2-4
abundance: .
CDR3aa: CAWSVQNHPKNIQYF
CDR3nt: TGTGCCTGGAGTGTACAGAACCATCCGAAAAACATTCAGTACTTC

v_gene: TRBV30
d_gene: TRBD2
j_gene: TRBJ2-2
abundance: once
CDR3aa: CAWGLAGGRIGGELFF
CDR3nt: TGTGCCTGGGGCCTAGCGGGGGGGCGGATAGGCGGGGAGCTGTTTTTT

v_gene: TRBV6-5
d_gene: TRBD1
j_gene: TRBJ1-1
abundance: .
CDR3aa: CASSSGQGSTEAFF
CDR3nt: TGTGCCAGCAGTTCGGGACAGGGAAGTACTGAAGCTTTCTTT

v_gene: TRBV19
d_gene: TRBD1
j_gene: TRBJ1-6
abundance: few
CDR3aa: CATRRQQGASPLHF
CDR3nt: TGTGCCACCAGGCGGCAACAGGGGGCCTCACCCCTCCACTTT

v_gene: TRBV6-6
d_gene: .
j_gene: TRBJ1-1
abundance: .
CDR3aa: CASSYSSGGAFF
CDR3nt: TGTGCCAGCAGTTACTCGTCGGGGGGAGCTTTCTTT

v_gene: TRBV2
d_gene: .
j_gene: TRBJ1-5
abundance: .
CDR3aa: CASSGQGLSNQPQHF
CDR3nt: TGTGCCAGCAGTGGGCAGGGGCTTAGCAATCAGCCCCAGCATTTT

v_gene: TRBV5-4
d_gene: .
j_gene: TRBJ1-6
abundance: .
CDR3aa: CASSPEDYGGQINSPLHF
CDR3nt: TGTGCCAGCAGCCCCGAAGATTACGGAGGACAGATTAATTCACCCCTCCACTTT

v_gene: TRBV5-6
d_gene: TRBD1
j_gene: TRBJ1-1
abundance: .
CDR3aa: CASSLYRDRGLGATEAFF
CDR3nt: TGTGCCAGCAGCTTATACCGGGACAGGGGGCTTGGGGCCACTGAAGCTTTCTTT

v_gene: TRBV9
d_gene: TRBD2
j_gene: TRBJ2-2
abundance: .
CDR3aa: CASSVRNGGARSGELFF
CDR3nt: TGTGCCAGCAGCGTCCGAAACGGGGGGGCCCGGTCCGGGGAGCTGTTTTTT

v_gene: TRBV18
d_gene: TRBD2
j_gene: TRBJ2-1
abundance: .
CDR3aa: CASSREAGEVNEQFF
CDR3nt: TGTGCCAGCTCCCGCGAAGCGGGAGAAGTCAATGAGCAGTTCTTC

v_gene: TRBV28
d_gene: .
j_gene: TRBJ1-5
abundance: .
CDR3aa: CASIPGRNQPQHF
CDR3nt: TGTGCCAGCATTCCGGGTCGCAATCAGCCCCAGCATTTT

v_gene: TRBV10-3
d_gene: .
j_gene: TRBJ2-3
abundance: few
CDR3aa: CAISTSGGHGDTQYF
CDR3nt: TGTGCCATCAGTACCAGCGGTGGGCATGGGGATACGCAGTATTTT

v_gene: TRBV9
d_gene: .
j_gene: TRBJ1-1
abundance: .
CDR3aa: CASSVEGEGTEAFF
CDR3nt: TGTGCCAGCAGCGTAGAGGGGGAGGGCACTGAAGCTTTCTTT